The clone carrying this T cell receptor (beta chain) turned up a few times. What it recognizes is unknown. The data derive from a study of response to subunit inactivated influenza vaccine. CDR3 length: 15 residues. The V gene's germline CDR1 is SGHNT and CDR2 YYREEE (reference sequence). Trimming at V came to 0 bases and at J to 7 bases, leaving 5 bases not matched to a gene. TCRdb ran MiXCR on the RT-PCR reads and lists one entry per CDR3 protein. This sample has more than 400,000 distinct CDR3 sequences; 9.5% to 13% occur once, and the top ten carry 10% to 15%. Study results and caveats: Each seasonal influenza vaccination, the authors suggested, recruits few new T cells.

The sequence was collected from a middle-aged man who received an inactivated influenza vaccine. The specimen comprised PBMCs from blood, sampled 40 to 50 days after vaccination. This sequence joins TRBV5-4 and TRBJ2-5, with TRBD1 matching 11 bases. CDR3 bases: TGTGCCAGCAGCTTGGGGGGACAGGGGGTCGGGACCCAGTACTTC. The encoded protein is CASSLGGQGVGTQYF.